The rows below give T cell receptor beta chains drawn from one sample of a study of cytomegalovirus exposure and HLA in healthy donors. Produced via immunoSEQ multiplex PCR; TCRdb's table is partial and in-frame only. The profile shows around 150,000 clones, approximately 81% of them singletons. Sample: PBMCs. Receptors originate from a man aged 18 to 29 in good health and CMV-seropositive. Each CDR3 is given with its conserved first and last residue. A D gene is named only where the DNA matches it firmly. Some rows have no size entry. The others give once, few or many, or a class for an expanded clone.

NA	TRBV20-1	TRBD1	TRBJ1-1	11	CSADYRGSAFF	TGCAGTGCTGATTACAGGGGTTCGGCTTTCTTT
NA	TRBV2	TRBD1	TRBJ2-7	14	CASKVTGGWYEQYF	TGTGCCAGCAAGGTAACAGGGGGATGGTACGAGCAGTACTTC
NA	TRBV5-6	TRBD1	TRBJ2-6	19	CASTPRDHRGRKGANVLTF	TGTGCCAGCACCCCGAGGGACCACAGGGGGCGTAAGGGGGCCAACGTCCTGACTTTC
NA	TRBV27	NA	TRBJ2-1	12	CASSFPINEQFF	TGTGCCAGCAGTTTCCCAATCAATGAGCAGTTCTTC
NA	TRBV2	NA	TRBJ2-1	14	CASMRRTLNNEQFF	TGTGCCAGCATGAGGAGAACCCTGAACAATGAGCAGTTCTTC
NA	TRBV4-2	NA	TRBJ2-3	16	CASSPTPGAERDTQYF	TGTGCCAGCAGCCCGACCCCCGGAGCAGAAAGGGATACGCAGTATTTT
once	TRBV9	TRBD2	TRBJ2-1	14	CASGGGTRGNEQFF	TGTGCCAGCGGCGGGGGGACTAGAGGCAATGAGCAGTTCTTC
NA	TRBV4-1	NA	TRBJ2-5	14	CASRGQWGAETQYF	TGCGCCAGCAGGGGGCAGTGGGGTGCGGAGACCCAGTACTTC
NA	TRBV7-2	TRBD1	TRBJ1-2	16	CASSRTGQISNYGYTF	TGTGCTAGCAGTAGGACAGGGCAAATTTCTAACTATGGCTACACCTTC
NA	TRBV14	NA	TRBJ2-5	14	CASSPQGFWETQYF	TGTGCCAGCAGCCCACAGGGATTTTGGGAGACCCAGTACTTC
NA	TRBV9	NA	TRBJ1-1	12	CASSGANTEAFF	TGTGCCAGCAGCGGCGCGAACACTGAAGCTTTCTTT
NA	TRBV29-1	TRBD2	TRBJ2-7	14	CSAWGEGTSYEQYF	TGCAGCGCCTGGGGGGAGGGGACCAGCTACGAGCAGTACTTC
NA	TRBV15	NA	TRBJ2-7	12	CATSRDRYEQYF	TGTGCCACCAGCAGAGATCGCTACGAGCAGTACTTC
NA	TRBV10-3	TRBD2	TRBJ2-7	16	CAISESTSGGTYEQYF	TGTGCCATCAGTGAGTCGACTAGCGGGGGCACCTACGAGCAGTACTTC
once	TRBV5-4	NA	TRBJ2-3	13	CASSLYGTDTQYF	TGTGCCAGCAGCTTGTATGGCACAGATACGCAGTATTTT
NA	TRBV5-1	TRBD2	TRBJ2-5	15	CASSNYGAGGETQYF	TGCGCCAGCAGCAACTACGGGGCGGGGGGAGAGACCCAGTACTTC
NA	TRBV2	TRBD2	TRBJ2-5	15	CASRLAGSLQETQYF	TGTGCCAGCCGACTAGCGGGGTCGCTCCAAGAGACCCAGTACTTC
NA	TRBV5-1	NA	TRBJ2-7	13	CASSRGADHEQYF	TGCGCCAGCAGCCGCGGCGCAGATCACGAGCAGTACTTC
NA	TRBV5-1	NA	TRBJ2-2	15	CASSLEVSYTGELFF	TGCGCCAGCAGCTTGGAAGTGAGTTACACCGGGGAGCTGTTTTTT